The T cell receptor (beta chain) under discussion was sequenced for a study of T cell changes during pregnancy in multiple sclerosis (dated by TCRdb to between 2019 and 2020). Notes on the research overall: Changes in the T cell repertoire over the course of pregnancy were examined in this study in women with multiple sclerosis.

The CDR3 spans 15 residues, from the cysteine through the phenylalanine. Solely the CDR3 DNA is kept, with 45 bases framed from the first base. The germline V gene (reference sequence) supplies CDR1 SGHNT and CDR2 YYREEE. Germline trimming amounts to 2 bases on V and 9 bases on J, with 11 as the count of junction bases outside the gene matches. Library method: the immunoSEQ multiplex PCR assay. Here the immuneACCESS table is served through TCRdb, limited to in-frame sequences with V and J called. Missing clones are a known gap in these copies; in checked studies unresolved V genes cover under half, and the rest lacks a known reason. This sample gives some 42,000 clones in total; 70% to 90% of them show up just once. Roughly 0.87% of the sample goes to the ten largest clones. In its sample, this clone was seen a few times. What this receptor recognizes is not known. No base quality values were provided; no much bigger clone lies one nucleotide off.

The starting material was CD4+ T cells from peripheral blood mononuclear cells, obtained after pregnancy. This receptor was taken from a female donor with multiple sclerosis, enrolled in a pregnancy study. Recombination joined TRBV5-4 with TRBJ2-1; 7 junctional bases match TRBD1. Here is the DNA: TGTGCCAGCAGCTTAGGGGGCAGGGGTGGGGGTGAGCAGTTCTTC. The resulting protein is CASSLGGRGGGEQFF.